This T cell receptor beta chain comes out of a study of OX40 agonist ivuxolimab in advanced cancers. Data came from immunoSEQ multiplex PCR; TCRdb stores just in-frame clones and leaves some out. This table holds roughly 59,000 clones, approximately 88% found once. This clone appeared a single time. The antigen remains unidentified. Whole-study findings and limits: CD4+ and CD8+ blood T cells expanded clonally by week 6 at 0.1 to 3.0 mg/kg. Averaged across samples, CD8+ T cells carried more expanded clones than CD4+ did.

Germline assignment: CDR1 SEHNR and CDR2 FQNEAQ (reference sequence). The CDR3 has 16 amino acids. The V gene lost 0 bases and the J gene lost 5 bases, with 13 bases spanning the gap. The genes are TRBV7-9 and TRBJ2-2; perhaps TRBD2 as D (5 bases). The TCR was taken from an adult with an advanced solid tumor such as melanoma, head and neck, liver or kidney cancer. Sequencing was performed on CD4+ or CD8+ T cells sorted from blood, taken in a trial of the OX40 agonist ivuxolimab. CDR3 sequence (DNA): TGTGCCAGCAGCTTAGCGATCGGGGAATCAACCGGGGAGCTGTTTTTT. Translated, it gives CASSLAIGESTGELFF.